Listed below are T cell receptor beta chains from one sample, sequenced in a study of T cell repertoires in cytomegalovirus infection. TCRdb called the reads again in MiXCR, with one record for every CDR3 protein. The table lists 100,000 or so distinct CDR3 sequences, about 25% of them singletons. The sequenced material came from CD8+ T cells from PBMCs. These receptors all stem from a human donor in good health (CMV status not recorded). Some clones in this sample may be carry-over from other donors' samples. CDR3s include the opening cysteine and the closing phenylalanine or tryptophan. D genes are given only for firm matches. Not every row has a clone size; where given, it reads once, few, many or a size class.

V gene	clone size	D gene	J gene	CDR3 protein	CDR3 DNA
TRBV27	few	TRBD1	TRBJ2-7	CASSLTGAGDEQYF	TGTGCCAGCAGTCTGACAGGGGCTGGGGACGAGCAGTACTTC
TRBV6-6	-	-	TRBJ1-2	CASSPRAVVNYGYTF	TGTGCCAGCAGTCCGCGCGCCGTTGTTAACTATGGCTACACCTTC
TRBV5-4	-	TRBD2	TRBJ2-3	CASIPPGLAGGGGTDTQYF	TGTGCCAGCATCCCCCCGGGACTAGCGGGAGGGGGGGGCACAGATACGCAGTATTTT
TRBV6-1	-	TRBD1	TRBJ2-3	CASSEATGGTDTQYF	TGTGCCAGCAGTGAAGCCACAGGGGGCACAGATACGCAGTATTTT
TRBV6-2/TRBV6-3	many	-	TRBJ2-1	CASSLLDNEQFF	TGTGCCAGCAGCCTACTAGACAATGAGCAGTTCTTC
TRBV12-3/TRBV12-4	many	-	TRBJ2-2	CASSPEGYTGELFF	TGTGCCAGCAGTCCCGAGGGGTACACCGGGGAGCTGTTTTTT
TRBV20-1	-	-	TRBJ2-1	CSARVSLSSYNEQFF	TGCAGTGCTAGAGTTTCTCTCAGCTCCTACAATGAGCAGTTCTTC
TRBV12-5	-	TRBD2	TRBJ2-4	CASGLAHALGDFVPSGKNIQYF	TGTGCTAGTGGTTTGGCCCATGCCCTGGGGGACTTCGTGCCTAGCGGCAAAAACATTCAGTACTTC
TRBV20-1	many	TRBD1	TRBJ2-1	CSAHRGRDYNEQFF	TGCAGTGCCCACAGGGGCAGGGACTACAATGAGCAGTTCTTC
TRBV7-7	-	-	TRBJ2-6	CASSPNSGSGANVLTF	TGTGCTAGCAGCCCTAATAGTGGCTCTGGGGCCAACGTCCTGACTTTC
TRBV7-2	many	-	TRBJ1-2	CASSFADGAYGYTF	TGTGCCAGCAGCTTCGCGGATGGGGCCTATGGCTACACCTTC
TRBV7-9	few	TRBD2	TRBJ2-3	CASSLRSGIRTDTQYF	TGTGCCAGCAGCCTACGCAGCGGGATACGCACAGATACGCAGTATTTT
TRBV7-2	many	-	TRBJ1-1	CASSLELGGIAFF	TGTGCCAGCAGCTTAGAGTTGGGGGGCATAGCTTTCTTT
TRBV11-2	many	-	TRBJ1-2	CASSSREGIYGYTF	TGTGCCAGCAGCTCCCGTGAAGGGATTTATGGCTACACCTTC
TRBV7-8	many	TRBD1	TRBJ1-1	CASSLPTGQGTEAFF	TGTGCCAGCAGCTTACCAACAGGACAGGGGACTGAAGCTTTCTTT
TRBV7-2	-	-	TRBJ2-2	CATVGAGELFF	TGTGCCACAGTAGGGGCCGGGGAGCTGTTTTTT
TRBV5-4	-	TRBD1	TRBJ2-7	CASSWGTGSDEQYF	TGTGCCAGCAGCTGGGGGACAGGGTCCGACGAGCAGTACTTC
TRBV19	once	-	TRBJ2-5	CASSIGSGYQETQYF	TGTGCCAGTAGTATAGGTTCGGGGTACCAAGAGACCCAGTACTTC
TRBV7-8	-	-	TRBJ2-7	CASSLGRDYEQYF	TGTGCCAGCAGCTTAGGCCGGGACTACGAGCAGTACTTC
TRBV7-9	few	-	TRBJ2-5	CASSLQGQETQYF	TGTGCCAGCAGCTTGCAGGGCCAGGAGACCCAGTACTTC
TRBV7-6	-	TRBD1	TRBJ1-1	CASSATRDRGPGNTEAFF	TGTGCCAGCAGCGCAACCCGGGACAGGGGGCCAGGGAACACTGAAGCTTTCTTT
TRBV6-1	many	TRBD1	TRBJ1-2	CASSPYFTTGERNGYTF	TGTGCCAGCAGTCCTTACTTTACCACAGGGGAAAGGAATGGCTACACCTTC
TRBV6-2/TRBV6-3	many	-	TRBJ2-7	CASSPTTGHYEQYF	TGTGCCAGCAGTCCCACCACAGGTCACTACGAGCAGTACTTC
TRBV9	once	TRBD1	TRBJ1-6	CASSGGTANSPLHF	TGTGCCAGCAGCGGAGGGACAGCTAATTCACCCCTCCACTTT